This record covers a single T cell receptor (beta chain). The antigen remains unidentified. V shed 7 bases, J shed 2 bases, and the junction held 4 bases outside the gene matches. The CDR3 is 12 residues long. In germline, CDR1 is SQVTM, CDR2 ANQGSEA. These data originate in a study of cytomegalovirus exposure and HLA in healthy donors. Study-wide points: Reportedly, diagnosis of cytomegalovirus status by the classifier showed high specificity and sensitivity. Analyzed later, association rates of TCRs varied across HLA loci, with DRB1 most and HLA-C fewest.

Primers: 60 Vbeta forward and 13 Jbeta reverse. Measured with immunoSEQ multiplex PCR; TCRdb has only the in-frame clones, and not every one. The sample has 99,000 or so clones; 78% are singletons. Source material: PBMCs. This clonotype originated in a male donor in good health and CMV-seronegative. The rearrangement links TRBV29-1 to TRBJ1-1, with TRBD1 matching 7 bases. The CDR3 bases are TGCAGCGCACGGGACAGTAACACTGAAGCTTTCTTT. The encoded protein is CSARDSNTEAFF.